A single T cell receptor (beta chain) is shown here with its context. Original processing notes: Estimated nucleated cell counts came from reference gene primer amplification. Using immunoSEQ multiplex PCR, the repertoire was profiled, and TCRdb retains in-frame clones only, with some absent. The V and J calls and clone size are taken from that table; D and trimming were inferred from the DNA. The sample lists tens of thousands of clones; roughly 88% were seen once. These data originate in a study of blood T cell repertoires in COVID-19. Study in general: Sites across the United States, Italy and Spain contributed samples from acute and convalescent COVID-19. Nucleic acid was either cDNA or gDNA, and it came from T cells, B-cell-depleted T cells, or PBMCs.

The CDR3 is 15 residues long. Germline lookup yields CDR1 SGHNT and CDR2 YYREEE (reference sequence). The V segment lost 0 bases and the J segment 4 bases; nucleotides outside the gene matches: 3. The clonotype originates from a woman older than 75 with active or convalescent COVID-19. This chain links TRBV5-4 with TRBJ2-2; 7 nucleotides line up with TRBD2. The sequenced sample consisted of peripheral blood. The chain's CDR3 is CASSLEPGGTGELFF. CDR3 in DNA: TGTGCCAGCAGCTTGGAACCGGGGGGCACCGGGGAGCTGTTTTTT.